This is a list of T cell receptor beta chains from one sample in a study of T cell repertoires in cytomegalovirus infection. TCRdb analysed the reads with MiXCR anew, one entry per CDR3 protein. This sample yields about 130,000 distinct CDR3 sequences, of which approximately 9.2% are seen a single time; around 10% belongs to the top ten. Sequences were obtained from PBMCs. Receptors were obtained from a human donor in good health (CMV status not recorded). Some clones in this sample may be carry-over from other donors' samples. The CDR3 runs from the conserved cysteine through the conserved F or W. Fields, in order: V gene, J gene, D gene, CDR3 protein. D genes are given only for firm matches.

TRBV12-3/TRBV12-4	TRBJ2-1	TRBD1	CASSLGQGAGNEQFF
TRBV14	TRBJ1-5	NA	CASSRGGQGSNQPQHF
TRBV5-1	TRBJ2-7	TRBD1	CASSQDRETYEQYF
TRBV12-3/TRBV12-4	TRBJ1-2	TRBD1	CASSSQGGDGYTF
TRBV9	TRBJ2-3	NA	CASSVFPGITDTQYF
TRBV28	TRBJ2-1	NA	CASRMGRRSYNEQFF
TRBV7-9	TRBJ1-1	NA	CASSPEGEAEAFF
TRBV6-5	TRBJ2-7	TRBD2	CASSRAGAGGVEQYF
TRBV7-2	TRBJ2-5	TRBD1	CASSLLGQTPETQYF
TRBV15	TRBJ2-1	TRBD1	CATSRGQGFNEQFF
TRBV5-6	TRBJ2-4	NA	CASSFDEGNIGGEKNIQYF
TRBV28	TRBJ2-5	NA	CASSLSRDPVYQETQYF
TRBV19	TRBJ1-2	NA	CASSSMTRFYGYTF
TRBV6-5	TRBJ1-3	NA	CASSSRGGNTIYF
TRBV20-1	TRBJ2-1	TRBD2	CSAKPLAEYNEQFF
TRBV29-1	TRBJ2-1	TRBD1	CSVSGTGGMNEQFF
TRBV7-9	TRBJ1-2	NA	CASRPTGPGGYTF
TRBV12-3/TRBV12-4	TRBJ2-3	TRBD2	CASSSGGTRTDTQYF
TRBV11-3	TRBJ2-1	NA	CASSLRNNEQFF
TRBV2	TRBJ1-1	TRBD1	CASRGGNTEAFF
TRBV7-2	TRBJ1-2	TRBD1	CASSLTTGGGGYTF
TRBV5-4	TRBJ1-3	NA	CASSGGPSSGNTIYF
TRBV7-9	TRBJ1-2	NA	CASSFSGVDWSGYTF
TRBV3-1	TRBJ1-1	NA	CASSQDRAGGAFF
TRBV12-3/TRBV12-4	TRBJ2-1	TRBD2	CASRDLAGGGTEQFF
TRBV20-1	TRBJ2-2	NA	CSARRRQNTGELFF
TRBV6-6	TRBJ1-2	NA	CASSYGGPGYGYTF
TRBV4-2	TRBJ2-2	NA	CASSQEIQGAAGELFF
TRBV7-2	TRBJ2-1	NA	CASSLQGGYNEQFF
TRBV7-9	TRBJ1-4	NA	CASSSWGPWEKLFF
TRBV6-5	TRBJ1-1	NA	CASSPRGNTEAFF
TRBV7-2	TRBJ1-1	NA	CASSLAPGVSVAFF
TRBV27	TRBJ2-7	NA	CASSLSRADEQYF
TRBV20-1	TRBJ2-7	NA	CSARDDGSSYEQYF
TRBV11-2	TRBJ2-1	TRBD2	CASSSLRRGAQSLYNEQFF
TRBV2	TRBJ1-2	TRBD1	CASSEGGTGPPPYGYTF
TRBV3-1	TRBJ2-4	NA	CASSAGTAKNIQYF
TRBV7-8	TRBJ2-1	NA	CASSLELLSEQFF
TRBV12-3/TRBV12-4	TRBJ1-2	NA	CASSLAGSLGGYTF
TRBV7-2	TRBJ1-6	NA	CASSLNSLDYNSPLHF
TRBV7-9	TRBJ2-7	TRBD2	CASSVTSGGPHEQYF
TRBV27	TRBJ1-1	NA	CASSRLGSTEAFF
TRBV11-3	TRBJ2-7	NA	CASSSPSPHAYEQYF
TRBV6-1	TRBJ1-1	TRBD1	CASSRTGIRWGTEAFF